These 18 T cell receptor beta chains share one sample of origin, sequenced in a study of T cell changes during pregnancy in multiple sclerosis. Here immunoSEQ multiplex PCR was the method, and the copy in TCRdb shows in-frame clones only, minus some. Seen here are roughly 16,000 clones, roughly 88% observed once, and the top ten hold around 12%. This material consisted of CD8+ T cells from peripheral blood mononuclear cells, taken after pregnancy. All receptors come from a female donor in good health, enrolled as a control in a pregnancy study.

The chain carries TRBV18 and TRBJ2-2; 7 nucleotides line up with TRBD1. Germline CDR1 KGHSH, CDR2 LQKENI. V lost 0 bases and J lost 0; bases outside the gene matches: 4. The CDR3 length is 17 residues. The CDR3 nucleotides read TGTGCCAGCTCACCACCTAGTACAGGGGCGAACACCGGGGAGCTGTTTTTT. This codes for CASSPPSTGANTGELFF.

A few counts support this clone. The chain couples TRBV6-4 to TRBJ2-1; 7 bases fit TRBD2. The V segment lost 5 bases and the J segment 5 bases; nucleotides outside the gene matches: 9. Germline assignment: CDR1 MRHNA and CDR2 SNTAGT. This CDR3 comprises 15 residues. The CDR3 nucleotides are TGTGCCAGCAGTTTAGTCAGCGGGACCAACAATGAGCAGTTCTTC. This encodes CASSLVSGTNNEQFF.

The chain has TRBV6-1 and TRBJ2-3; 9 bases match TRBD2. CDR1 is MNHNS, CDR2 SASEGT, per germline. V shed 4 bases, J shed 4 bases, and the junction held 6 bases outside the gene matches. The CDR3 is 15 residues long. DNA for the CDR3: TGTGCCAGCAGTGGAGGCGGGGGGGCCGCAGATACGCAGTATTTT. Encoded protein: CASSGGGGAADTQYF.

The chain carries TRBV15 and TRBJ1-4; D uncertain. Germline V CDR1 and CDR2: LNHNV, YYDKDF (reference sequence). CDR3 size: 15 residues. Trimming shortened V by 1 base and J by 7 bases, and 13 bases separated the two germline ends. The CDR3 DNA sequence: TGTGCCACCAGCAGAGTGGAGGGCGCAGGTGAAAAACTGTTTTTT. Its translation is CATSRVEGAGEKLFF. The full variable domain, its missing parts supplied by reference TRBV15 and TRBJ1-4, is DAMVIQNPRYQVTQFGKPVTLSCSQTLNHNVMYWYQQKSSQAPKLLFHYYDKDFNNEADTPDNFQSRRPNTSFCFLDIRSPGLGDTAMYLCATSRVEGAGEKLFFGSGTQLSVL.

The gene calls are TRBV6-4 and TRBJ1-4, with 8 bases matching TRBD1. The germline gives CDR1 MRHNA, CDR2 SNTAGT. The CDR3 has 16 amino acids. The V segment lost 5 bases and the J segment 7 bases; nucleotides outside the gene matches: 12. CDR3 residues: CASSPDSTGEAEKLFF. The CDR3 coding sequence is TGTGCCAGCAGTCCCGATTCGACAGGGGAAGCTGAAAAACTGTTTTTT.

The V call is TRBV5-1, the J call TRBJ2-7, with 9 nucleotides matching TRBD1. The length of the CDR3 is 15 residues. With 1 base clipped from V and 6 bases from J, the junction kept 8 bases outside the gene matches. Germline V gene lookup returns CDR1 SGHRS and CDR2 YFSETQ. The CDR3 loop reads CASSLSLGQGFEQYF. The DNA for the CDR3 is TGCGCCAGCAGCTTGTCTTTGGGACAGGGCTTCGAGCAGTACTTC.

V is TRBV5-6 and J is TRBJ2-1; 9 nucleotides align to TRBD1. Germline CDR1 is SGHDT and CDR2 is YYEEEE. With V trimmed by 4 bases and J by 7 bases, 9 bases remained unmatched. This CDR3 contains 15 residues. The CDR3 spells CASSDWTGDPNEQFF. The CDR3 region has the DNA TGTGCCAGCAGCGATTGGACAGGGGATCCAAATGAGCAGTTCTTC.

The chain combines TRBV7-6 with TRBJ1-6; D possibly corresponds to TRBD1 (6 bases). V was clipped by 3 bases and J by 5 bases, with 11 bases between them. Germline V CDR1 and CDR2: SGHVS, FNYEAQ. The CDR3 is 15 residues long. CDR3 nucleotides: TGTGCCAGCAGCTTTAGGGCAGGGGATAATTCACCCCTCCACTTT. It yields the protein CASSFRAGDNSPLHF.

This clone was seen once. The chain joins TRBV27 to TRBJ1-5, with D perhaps matching TRBD1 (5 bases). CDR1 is MNHEY, CDR2 SMNVEV, per germline (reference sequence). The CDR3 extends over 15 amino acids. The V end lost 8 bases, the J end lost 3 bases, and 17 bases lay between the germline ends. The CDR3 bases are TGTGCCAGCGGCATGGGGGGAGTAGACAATCAGCCCCAGCATTTT. Protein: CASGMGGVDNQPQHF.

This rearrangement joins TRBV6-5 to TRBJ2-1; maybe TRBD1 (5 bases). Germline CDR1 reads MNHEY; CDR2 reads SVGAGI. V was cut by 2 bases and J by 8 bases, with 13 bases left in between. This CDR3 spans 14 amino acids. The CDR3, as DNA: TGTGCCAGCAGTTACGAGACAGCTCCCTATGAGCAGTTCTTC. Translating gives CASSYETAPYEQFF.

The genes are TRBV5-1 and TRBJ1-4, with D possibly TRBD1 on 5 matching bases. V shed 0 bases and J shed 2 bases, with 14 bases lying between them. CDR1 and CDR2 from the germline V gene are SGHRS and YFSETQ. This CDR3 is 17 amino acids long. The CDR3 DNA reads as TGCGCCAGCAGCTTGGCCGGAGGGGAGTTTACTAATGAAAAACTGTTTTTT. It yields the protein CASSLAGGEFTNEKLFF.

This rearrangement joins TRBV7-9 to TRBJ2-7; 9 nucleotides match TRBD2. After removal of 5 bases from V and 2 bases from J, the junction contained 13 bases not matched to a gene. From germline, CDR1 is SEHNR and CDR2 FQNEAQ (reference sequence). The CDR3 runs 17 residues. CDR3 DNA sequence: TGTGCCAGCAGCGGAGACCTTATGGCTAGCGGGGCCTACGAGCAGTACTTC. As protein: CASSGDLMASGAYEQYF.

The chain uses TRBV27 and TRBJ1-1, with D maybe TRBD1 (5 bases). Between the trimmed V and J ends, which lost 5 bases and 2 bases, there was a span of 12 bases. Germline CDR1 MNHEY, CDR2 SMNVEV (reference sequence). The CDR3 is made up of 14 amino acids. The CDR3 nucleotides are TGTGCCAGCAGTAGAAACCAGGGTAACACTGAAGCTTTCTTT. Its translation is CASSRNQGNTEAFF.

This rearrangement joins TRBV20-1 to TRBJ2-7; TRBD2 matches 7 bases. CDR1 and CDR2 from the germline V gene are DFQATT and SNEGSKA (reference sequence). V dropped 1 base and J dropped 6; count of bases not matched to a gene: 0. CDR3 size: 11 residues. For the CDR3, the DNA is TGCAGTGCTAGAGCGGGGGGCGAGCAGTACTTC. Its translation is CSARAGGEQYF.

As regards this clone: At one end the junction does not follow the germline gene, possibly because of a read error. This CDR3 is CASNPGTGNTGELFF. The CDR3, as DNA: TGCGCCAGCAACCCCGGGACAGGGAACACTGGGGAGCTGTTTTTT. The J gene is TRBJ2-2, the V gene TRBV23-1; TRBD1 matches 9 bases. TRBV23-1 is an ORF for which the function is uncertain. The CDR3 covers 15 residues.

Only one count was recorded for this clone. In nucleotides, the CDR3 is TGTGCCTGTGAGCGGCAAGGCACAGATACGCAGTATTTT. It is translated as CACERQGTDTQYF. The J gene is TRBJ2-3, the V gene TRBV6-1, with D perhaps matching TRBD2 (5 bases). The CDR3 has 13 residues. Germline V lookup: CDR1 MNHNS, CDR2 SASEGT. Between the trimmed V and J ends, which lost 11 bases and 1 base, there was a span of 13 bases.

This clone was detected once. The V call is TRBV6-4, the J call TRBJ2-1, with TRBD2 identical over 13 bases. V lost 2 bases and J lost 7; bases outside the gene matches: 2. The germline V gene has CDR1 MRHNA and CDR2 SNTAGT. This CDR3 is 15 amino acids long. CDR3 sequence (DNA): TGTGCCAGCAGTGACGGGACTAGCGGGATTAATGAGCAGTTCTTC. Its protein is CASSDGTSGINEQFF.

The chain carries TRBV7-3 and TRBJ2-1, with 8 bases matching TRBD1. Germline-derived CDR1 and CDR2 are SGHTA and FQGTGA. V lost 4 bases and J lost 5; bases outside the gene matches: 4. The CDR3 is 14 amino acids. The CDR3 DNA reads TGTGCCAGCAGCTCCGGGACAGGAAACAATGAGCAGTTCTTC. This gives the protein CASSSGTGNNEQFF.